The present entry profiles one T cell receptor beta chain with its context. Its matching antigen is unknown. Measured with immunoSEQ multiplex PCR; TCRdb has only the in-frame clones, and not every one. The data hold 350,000 or so clones, with about nine tenths observed a single time. The V gene's germline CDR1 is SSHAT and CDR2 FNYEAQ (reference sequence). There are 13 residues in the CDR3. V lost 5 bases, J lost 7 bases, and 12 bases lay in between. These donors were members of the roughly 120-subject validation cohort, a group separate from the approximately 670-subject first cohort. The data derive from a study of cytomegalovirus exposure and HLA in healthy donors. The study, taken as a whole, reports: Overall, about 160 TCR beta chains were annotated as cytomegalovirus-associated. Reportedly, diagnosis of cytomegalovirus status by the classifier showed high specificity and sensitivity.

The TCR originated in a woman aged 18 to 35 in good health and CMV-seronegative. The chain uses TRBV7-7 and TRBJ1-5; D may be TRBD1 (6 bases). The sequenced sample consisted of PBMCs. CDR3 region: CASSAGAGQPQHF. CDR3 coding DNA: TGTGCCAGCAGCGCAGGGGCTGGGCAGCCCCAGCATTTT.